Given below is one TCR beta chain in context. TCRdb independently ran MiXCR on the 5' RACE reads; one entry per CDR3 protein. Seen here are fewer than 550,000 distinct CDR3 sequences, 13% to 15% observed once, and the top ten hold 0.35% to 0.45%. This sample stems from a study of identical twins. This sample also appeared in a second study, on yellow fever vaccine responses in identical twins.

Material: CD4+ T cells sorted from blood. This TCR derives from a woman between 18 and 29 years old in good health.

The CDR3 sequence is CSVDTGANVLTF. Here the CDR3 DNA reads TGCAGCGTTGATACCGGGGCCAACGTCCTGACTTTC. V usage is TRBV29-1 and J usage is TRBJ2-6; D is unresolved. CDR1 is SQVTM, CDR2 ANQGSEA, per germline. With 3 bases removed from V and 4 bases from J, the gap between germline ends came to 4 bases. The CDR3 extends over 12 amino acids.